This entry features one T cell receptor beta chain sequence. Its antigen is unidentified. Repertoires were generated with immunoSEQ multiplex PCR, while TCRdb's copy carries only in-frame clones and drops some. The table has approximately 7,300 clones, 74% seen once. The V segment lost 7 bases and the J segment 7 bases; nucleotides outside the gene matches: 6. The germline gives CDR1 ENHRY, CDR2 SYGVKD. The CDR3 has 13 amino acids. This specimen comes from a study of immune evolution from preneoplasia to lung adenocarcinoma. Study information: HLA loss of heterozygosity: around 6.5% AIS, 15% MIA, approximately 35% ADC, none AAH. Regarding the study as a whole: From normal lung to invasive adenocarcinoma, top clone frequencies appeared to decrease. Highest clonality occurred in KRAS-mutant, not EGFR-mutant or double wild-type, nodules.

The receptor was isolated from a donor older than 65 with lung adenocarcinoma. Some clones in this sample may be carry-over from other donors' samples. This sequence joins TRBV10-3 and TRBJ1-5; TRBD1 matches 8 bases. Sequenced sample: FFPE atypical adenomatous hyperplasia tissue from the lung. Subset meaning: atypical adenomatous hyperplasia (AAH), lung preneoplasia. The CDR3: CAINQDRVQPQHF. In nucleotides, the CDR3 is TGTGCCATCAATCAGGACAGGGTACAGCCCCAGCATTTT.